These 28 T cell receptor beta chains came from one sample sequenced in a study of blood T cell repertoires in COVID-19. The data were produced by immunoSEQ multiplex PCR, yet TCRdb's version contains in-frame clones alone and is incomplete. This sample yields 250,000 to 300,000 clones, of which 65% to 90% are seen a single time; 4.5% to 6% belongs to the top ten. Sample: peripheral blood. The receptors here all came from a man in his forties or fifties with active or convalescent COVID-19.

The rearrangement links TRBV4-2 to TRBJ2-7; 9 nucleotides line up with TRBD2. CDR1 and CDR2 from the germline V gene are LGHNA and YNFKEQ. CDR3 length equals 17 residues. The J segment lost 2 bases and the V segment lost 2 bases, leaving 10 bases of the junction unmatched. Here the CDR3 reads CASSQRGGEGSAYEQYF. Here the CDR3 DNA reads TGTGCCAGCAGCCAACGCGGGGGGGAGGGTAGCGCCTACGAGCAGTACTTC.

This chain joins TRBV13 and TRBJ1-1, with D tentatively TRBD1 (6 bases). This CDR3 contains 14 residues. Germline CDR1 reads PRHDT; CDR2 reads FYEKMQ (reference sequence). V lost 6 bases, J lost 3 bases, and 14 bases lay in between. CDR3 sequence: CASSVYRVHTEAFF. Here the CDR3 DNA reads TGTGCCAGCAGTGTCTACAGGGTTCACACTGAAGCTTTCTTT.

The V call is TRBV2, the J call TRBJ2-1, with TRBD2 identical over 9 bases. The CDR3 consists of 14 residues. Losses at the gene ends were 5 bases for V and 9 bases for J; bases not matched to a gene: 8. In germline, CDR1 is SNHLY, CDR2 FYNNEI. In DNA, the CDR3 is TGTGCCAGCAGTCCGATTAGCGGGAGCACTGAGCAGTTCTTC. It is translated as CASSPISGSTEQFF.

This clone was counted only a few times. This rearrangement joins TRBV29-1 to TRBJ2-2; D may be TRBD1 (6 bases). There are 14 residues in the CDR3. V lost 4 bases and J 0 bases, leaving 9 bases between the germline ends. Germline CDR1 SQVTM, CDR2 ANQGSEA. CDR3 nucleotide sequence: TGCAGCGTTGGGACAGCTGCGAACACCGGGGAGCTGTTTTTT. It yields the protein CSVGTAANTGELFF.

The J gene is TRBJ2-7, the V gene TRBV2, with TRBD2 matching 7 bases. This CDR3 spans 14 amino acids. The J segment lost 2 bases and the V segment lost 4 bases, leaving 5 bases of the junction unmatched. Germline V gene data show CDR1 as SNHLY and CDR2 as FYNNEI. CDR3 nucleotides: TGTGCCAGCAGTGCGACTAGCAGACCCTACGAGCAGTACTTC. Protein product: CASSATSRPYEQYF.

The rearrangement uses TRBV12-3 or TRBV12-4 and TRBJ1-2, with TRBD1 as a possible D gene (5 bases). The CDR3 extends over 13 amino acids. The ends were cut back, 6 bases at V and 5 bases at J, with 13 bases in the middle. The CDR3 DNA is TGTGCCAGCAGCGACGACAGCGTTTATGGCTACACCTTC. Translating it yields CASSDDSVYGYTF.

J is TRBJ1-5 and V is TRBV12-5; maybe TRBD1 (5 bases). This CDR3 is 16 amino acids long. Germline CDR1 LGHNT, CDR2 FRNRAP. The germline V and J ends were trimmed by 1 base and 3 bases, with 13 bases remaining between them. The CDR3 loop reads CASGLDGHGNNQPQHF. The CDR3 DNA reads as TGTGCTAGTGGTTTGGACGGACACGGTAACAATCAGCCCCAGCATTTT.

With regard to this clone: Additional DNA sequences in this sample encode the identical CDR3. The chain links TRBV7-9 to TRBJ1-6; D is undetermined. The germline CDR1 and CDR2 sequences are SEHNR and FQNEAQ (reference sequence). CDR3 length: 13 amino acids. V lost 1 base, J lost 9 bases, and 7 bases lay in between. The CDR3 DNA sequence: TGTGCCAGCAGCTTAGAGAGGGTTTCACCCCTCCACTTT. Protein product: CASSLERVSPLHF.

The chain links TRBV19 to TRBJ2-1; D remains unclear. Germline V gives CDR1 LNHDA, CDR2 SQIVND (reference sequence). The CDR3 consists of 14 residues. V lost 7 bases and J lost 2, with 12 bases in between. The CDR3 is CASTGRPTYNEQFF. CDR3 nucleotide sequence: TGTGCCAGTACCGGCAGGCCGACCTACAATGAGCAGTTCTTC.

The V and J genes are TRBV7-2 and TRBJ1-2; perhaps TRBD1 as D (6 bases). This CDR3 comprises 15 residues. The germline gives CDR1 SGHTA, CDR2 FQGNSA. V dropped 5 bases and J dropped 4 bases, with 17 bases sitting between them. CDR3 residues: CASSINRVFSYGYTF. CDR3 nucleotide sequence: TGTGCCAGCAGCATAAACAGGGTTTTCAGCTATGGCTACACCTTC. Supplemented by reference TRBV7-2 and TRBJ1-2, the full variable domain reads GAGVSQSPSNKVTEKGKDVELRCDPISGHTALYWYRQSLGQGLEFLIYFQGNSAPDKSGLPSDRFSAERTGGSVSTLTIQRTQQEDSAVYLCASSINRVFSYGYTFGSGTRLTVV.

The chain employs TRBV19 and TRBJ2-1, with 11 positions matching TRBD2. J gave up 5 bases and V 5 bases, and 5 bases lay outside the gene matches. The CDR3 consists of 15 residues. Germline CDR1 and CDR2: LNHDA and SQIVND (reference sequence). Here the CDR3 reads CASSPGLAVNNEQFF. CDR3 nucleotide sequence: TGTGCCAGTAGTCCGGGACTAGCGGTTAACAATGAGCAGTTCTTC. Drawing the rest from reference TRBV19 and TRBJ2-1, the complete variable domain is DGGITQSPKYLFRKEGQNVTLSCEQNLNHDAMYWYRQDPGQGLRLIYYSQIVNDFQKGDIAEGYSVSREKKESFPLTVTSAQKNPTAFYLCASSPGLAVNNEQFFGPGTRLTVL.

DNA for the CDR3: TGTGCCAGCAGCTTATACGGGGGAAACACTGAAGCTTTCTTT. As protein: CASSLYGGNTEAFF. This rearrangement joins TRBV7-9 to TRBJ1-1, with D possibly TRBD1 on 5 matching bases. The CDR3 length is 14 residues. Germline V gene data show CDR1 as SEHNR and CDR2 as FQNEAQ (reference sequence). Trimming removed 2 bases at V and 2 bases at J, with 9 bases between.

The rearrangement joins TRBV5-1 to TRBJ2-1; a weak D match, TRBD1 (6 bases). The CDR3 covers 13 residues. The germline V and J ends were trimmed by 4 bases and 7 bases, with 12 bases remaining between them. Per germline, CDR1 SGHRS and CDR2 YFSETQ. This chain's CDR3 is CASSVEQGNEQFF. The CDR3 DNA reads as TGCGCCAGCAGCGTAGAACAGGGAAATGAGCAGTTCTTC.

Written as DNA, the CDR3 is TGCGCCAGCAGCTTGTTTCAGGGAACTAACAATGAGCAGTTCTTC. This translates into CASSLFQGTNNEQFF. The V and J genes are TRBV5-1 and TRBJ2-1; TRBD1 might be the D (5 bases). Germline CDR1 reads SGHRS; CDR2 reads YFSETQ. This CDR3 has 15 residues. Trimming stripped 1 base from V and 5 bases from J, with 13 bases between.

This clone was seen once. The chain employs TRBV27 and TRBJ1-1; D gene unclear. Trimming took off 2 bases at V and 0 bases at J, with 10 bases between the two ends. This CDR3 has 15 amino acids. Germline V gives CDR1 MNHEY, CDR2 SMNVEV (reference sequence). The CDR3 loop is CASSLLPLLNTEAFF. CDR3 in DNA: TGTGCCAGCAGTTTACTCCCCCTCTTGAACACTGAAGCTTTCTTT.

Remarks on this clone: An end of the junction differs from the germline gene, which may be a read error. V usage is TRBV3-1 (or the pseudogene TRBV3-2) and J usage is TRBJ1-2; 7 nucleotides match TRBD1. The CDR3 spans 12 residues. Germline CDR1 and CDR2: LGHDT and YNNKEL (reference sequence). This CDR3 reads CASSQTGYIPHF. In nucleotides, the CDR3 is TGTGCCAGCAGCCAGACAGGGTACATACCACACTTC.

This rearrangement joins TRBV21-1 to TRBJ1-6. TRBV21-1 is noted as a pseudogene. The CDR3 sequence is 19 residues long. The CDR3 reads CASSKGRRIQSSYNSPLHF. CDR3 coding DNA: TGTGCCAGCAGCAAAGGGAGGCGGATCCAGAGCTCCTATAATTCACCCCTCCACTTT.

The rearrangement links TRBV2 to TRBJ1-1; 10 nucleotides agree with TRBD1. V was pared by 4 bases and J by 4 bases, with 15 bases of the junction left unmatched. CDR3 length: 18 residues. Germline CDR1 and CDR2: SNHLY and FYNNEI. The CDR3 sequence: CASSGVAGTGDAGTEAFF. CDR3 DNA: TGTGCCAGCAGTGGGGTAGCCGGGACAGGGGACGCGGGCACTGAAGCTTTCTTT.

The rearrangement links TRBV9 to TRBJ2-2; 11 nucleotides agree with TRBD2. The length of the CDR3 is 15 residues. Trimming removed 7 bases from V and 10 bases from J; junction bases left unmatched: 12. Germline V gives CDR1 SGDLS, CDR2 YYNGEE. The chain's CDR3 is CASGRALAGATELFF. The CDR3 DNA is TGTGCCAGCGGGAGGGCACTAGCGGGAGCGACGGAGCTGTTTTTT.

CDR3 in DNA: TGTGCCAGCAGGAAAGGAAACCCAGGGGTTGGGAGCGAGCAGTACTTC. This sequence encodes CASRKGNPGVGSEQYF. The genes are TRBV7-9 and TRBJ2-7; weak D call: TRBD1 (6 bases). Deletions cut 6 bases from V and 6 bases from J, with 24 bases between. The CDR3 is 16 residues long. Germline V gene sequence: CDR1 SEHNR, CDR2 FQNEAQ (reference sequence).

In DNA form, the CDR3 reads TGTGCCAGTAGTAGGGACGGACAGGCGATTTATGGCTACACCTTC. Translating it yields CASSRDGQAIYGYTF. V usage is TRBV19 and J usage is TRBJ1-2, with 7 bases aligning to TRBD1. Trimming cost V 4 bases and J 5 bases; bases outside gene matches: 10. The CDR3 extends over 15 amino acids. In germline, CDR1 is LNHDA, CDR2 SQIVND (reference sequence).

This clone was seen a single time. The CDR3 DNA sequence: TGTGCCAGCACCCCTTTACGGGTTCCCACCTTTCGACAGCCCCAGCATTTT. Protein product: CASTPLRVPTFRQPQHF. V gene TRBV28 combines with J gene TRBJ1-5; D remains ambiguous. This CDR3 is built from 17 residues. Per germline, CDR1 MDHEN and CDR2 SYDVKM. The V end was cut by 7 bases, the J end by 7 bases, with 26 bases between.

V gene TRBV6-6 combines with J gene TRBJ1-4; TRBD1 aligns across 9 bases. V trimming: 2 bases; J trimming: 5 bases; junction bases outside the gene matches: 6. The CDR3 is 16 residues long. Looked up from germline, CDR1 is MNHNY and CDR2 is SVGAGI (reference sequence). CDR3 region: CASSYLRDRENEKLFF. CDR3 sequence (DNA): TGTGCCAGCAGTTACCTCCGGGACAGGGAGAATGAAAAACTGTTTTTT.

In its sample, this clone was seen a few times. The J gene is TRBJ1-2, the V gene TRBV28; D possibly corresponds to TRBD1 (5 bases). Trimming left V 3 bases short and J 7 bases short, with 21 bases between. This CDR3 has 16 residues. CDR1 MDHEN and CDR2 SYDVKM come from the germline V gene. As DNA, the CDR3 is TGTGCCAGCAGTTTCTCCACCGTCGGAGGGGTTGGTGGCTACACCTTC. Its protein product is CASSFSTVGGVGGYTF.

This chain links TRBV4-1 with TRBJ2-1, with D possibly being TRBD2 (6 bases). Germline assignment: CDR1 MGHRA and CDR2 YSYEKL. V was trimmed by 2 bases and J by 10 bases, leaving 21 bases between them. The CDR3 has 16 amino acids. The CDR3 nucleotides are TGCGCCAGCAGCCAACGCACCACCACAATAGCGGTAGAGCAGTTCTTC. This translates into CASSQRTTTIAVEQFF.

The chain links TRBV9 to TRBJ2-1; D unclear. V was clipped by 4 bases and J by 7 bases, with 21 bases between them. CDR3 length: 16 amino acids. Germline V gene sequence: CDR1 SGDLS, CDR2 YYNGEE. CDR3 DNA sequence: TGTGCCAGCAGCCCTTCCGGGTCCCGCCGCCTGAATGAGCAGTTCTTC. Residues: CASSPSGSRRLNEQFF.

This clone was detected once. The rearrangement uses TRBV28 and TRBJ2-5; D is undetermined. Germline V lookup: CDR1 MDHEN, CDR2 SYDVKM. The CDR3 consists of 12 residues. V lost 3 bases to trimming and J lost 2 bases, with 4 bases between them. The CDR3 loop is CASSFLQETQYF. Here the CDR3 DNA reads TGTGCCAGCAGTTTTCTACAAGAGACCCAGTACTTC.

The chain uses TRBV28 and TRBJ2-5; maybe TRBD2 (6 bases). V lost 6 bases, J lost 3 bases, and 8 bases lay in between. This CDR3 is built from 12 residues. Germline V gives CDR1 MDHEN, CDR2 SYDVKM. Here the CDR3 DNA reads TGTGCCAGCAGGGCGGGGAAAGAGACCCAGTACTTC. Amino acid sequence: CASRAGKETQYF.